The clone carrying this T cell receptor (beta chain) showed up just a few times. This sample was included in a study of human T cells and chemical hapten exposure. Study details: On roughly 2 cm by roughly 2 cm of upper inner arm skin, sensitization was performed with 2% DPC. After 6 days, upper back 0.01% DPC patch tests were scored. The study enrolled mostly female patients with alopecia areata, totalis or universalis.

TCRdb called the RACE reads again in MiXCR, with one record for every CDR3 protein. This table has 65,000 to 70,000 distinct CDR3 sequences, around 9.9% appearing once. Sample time point: pre-sensitization, week 0. Noted treatment: therapeutic diphenylcyclopropenone sensitization with weekly scalp DPC. Blood sampling occurred before each patch-test application. Trimming took 2 bases from V and 7 from J; bases not matched to a gene: 3. Per germline, CDR1 WNHNN and CDR2 SYGVQD (reference sequence). The CDR3 runs 15 residues. The receptor comes from a woman aged 50 to 60 with alopecia areata. Some clones in this sample may be carry-over from other donors' samples. Sequences were derived from whole blood, sampled in connection with sensitization to the hapten diphenylcyclopropenone (DPC). The chain recombines TRBV10-1 with TRBJ2-1; 12 bases map to TRBD2. Written as DNA, the CDR3 is TGCGCCAGCAGTGAGCTAGCGGGAGGGCGAAATGAGCAGTTCTTC. It specifies CASSELAGGRNEQFF.